Listed here is a single T cell receptor beta chain. Its antigen is unknown. This entry is derived from a study of cytomegalovirus exposure and HLA in healthy donors. Study findings and constraints: CMV antigen specificity of a few CMV-associated chains was confirmed in vitro. For cytomegalovirus status, the classifier reportedly gave diagnoses with high specificity and sensitivity. Across donors, most TCRs were seen rarely, yet some public ones were widespread. Cytomegalovirus association was listed for 150 or so TCR beta chains.

Germline V gives CDR1 MNHEY, CDR2 SMNVEV (reference sequence). The CDR3 sequence is 14 residues long. The V gene end was trimmed by 5 bases and the J gene end by 8 bases; junction bases not matched to a gene: 11. Method: immunoSEQ multiplex PCR; TCRdb's copy keeps in-frame clones and lacks some. Of around 50,000 clones listed, 94% are singletons. The clonotype originates from a woman younger than 35 in good health and CMV-seropositive. The sequencing sample was made of PBMCs. This chain joins TRBV27 and TRBJ2-7, with 8 bases fitting TRBD2. CDR3 sequence: CASSGSAGGSKQYF. CDR3 DNA sequence: TGTGCCAGCAGTGGGTCGGCGGGGGGATCTAAGCAGTACTTC.